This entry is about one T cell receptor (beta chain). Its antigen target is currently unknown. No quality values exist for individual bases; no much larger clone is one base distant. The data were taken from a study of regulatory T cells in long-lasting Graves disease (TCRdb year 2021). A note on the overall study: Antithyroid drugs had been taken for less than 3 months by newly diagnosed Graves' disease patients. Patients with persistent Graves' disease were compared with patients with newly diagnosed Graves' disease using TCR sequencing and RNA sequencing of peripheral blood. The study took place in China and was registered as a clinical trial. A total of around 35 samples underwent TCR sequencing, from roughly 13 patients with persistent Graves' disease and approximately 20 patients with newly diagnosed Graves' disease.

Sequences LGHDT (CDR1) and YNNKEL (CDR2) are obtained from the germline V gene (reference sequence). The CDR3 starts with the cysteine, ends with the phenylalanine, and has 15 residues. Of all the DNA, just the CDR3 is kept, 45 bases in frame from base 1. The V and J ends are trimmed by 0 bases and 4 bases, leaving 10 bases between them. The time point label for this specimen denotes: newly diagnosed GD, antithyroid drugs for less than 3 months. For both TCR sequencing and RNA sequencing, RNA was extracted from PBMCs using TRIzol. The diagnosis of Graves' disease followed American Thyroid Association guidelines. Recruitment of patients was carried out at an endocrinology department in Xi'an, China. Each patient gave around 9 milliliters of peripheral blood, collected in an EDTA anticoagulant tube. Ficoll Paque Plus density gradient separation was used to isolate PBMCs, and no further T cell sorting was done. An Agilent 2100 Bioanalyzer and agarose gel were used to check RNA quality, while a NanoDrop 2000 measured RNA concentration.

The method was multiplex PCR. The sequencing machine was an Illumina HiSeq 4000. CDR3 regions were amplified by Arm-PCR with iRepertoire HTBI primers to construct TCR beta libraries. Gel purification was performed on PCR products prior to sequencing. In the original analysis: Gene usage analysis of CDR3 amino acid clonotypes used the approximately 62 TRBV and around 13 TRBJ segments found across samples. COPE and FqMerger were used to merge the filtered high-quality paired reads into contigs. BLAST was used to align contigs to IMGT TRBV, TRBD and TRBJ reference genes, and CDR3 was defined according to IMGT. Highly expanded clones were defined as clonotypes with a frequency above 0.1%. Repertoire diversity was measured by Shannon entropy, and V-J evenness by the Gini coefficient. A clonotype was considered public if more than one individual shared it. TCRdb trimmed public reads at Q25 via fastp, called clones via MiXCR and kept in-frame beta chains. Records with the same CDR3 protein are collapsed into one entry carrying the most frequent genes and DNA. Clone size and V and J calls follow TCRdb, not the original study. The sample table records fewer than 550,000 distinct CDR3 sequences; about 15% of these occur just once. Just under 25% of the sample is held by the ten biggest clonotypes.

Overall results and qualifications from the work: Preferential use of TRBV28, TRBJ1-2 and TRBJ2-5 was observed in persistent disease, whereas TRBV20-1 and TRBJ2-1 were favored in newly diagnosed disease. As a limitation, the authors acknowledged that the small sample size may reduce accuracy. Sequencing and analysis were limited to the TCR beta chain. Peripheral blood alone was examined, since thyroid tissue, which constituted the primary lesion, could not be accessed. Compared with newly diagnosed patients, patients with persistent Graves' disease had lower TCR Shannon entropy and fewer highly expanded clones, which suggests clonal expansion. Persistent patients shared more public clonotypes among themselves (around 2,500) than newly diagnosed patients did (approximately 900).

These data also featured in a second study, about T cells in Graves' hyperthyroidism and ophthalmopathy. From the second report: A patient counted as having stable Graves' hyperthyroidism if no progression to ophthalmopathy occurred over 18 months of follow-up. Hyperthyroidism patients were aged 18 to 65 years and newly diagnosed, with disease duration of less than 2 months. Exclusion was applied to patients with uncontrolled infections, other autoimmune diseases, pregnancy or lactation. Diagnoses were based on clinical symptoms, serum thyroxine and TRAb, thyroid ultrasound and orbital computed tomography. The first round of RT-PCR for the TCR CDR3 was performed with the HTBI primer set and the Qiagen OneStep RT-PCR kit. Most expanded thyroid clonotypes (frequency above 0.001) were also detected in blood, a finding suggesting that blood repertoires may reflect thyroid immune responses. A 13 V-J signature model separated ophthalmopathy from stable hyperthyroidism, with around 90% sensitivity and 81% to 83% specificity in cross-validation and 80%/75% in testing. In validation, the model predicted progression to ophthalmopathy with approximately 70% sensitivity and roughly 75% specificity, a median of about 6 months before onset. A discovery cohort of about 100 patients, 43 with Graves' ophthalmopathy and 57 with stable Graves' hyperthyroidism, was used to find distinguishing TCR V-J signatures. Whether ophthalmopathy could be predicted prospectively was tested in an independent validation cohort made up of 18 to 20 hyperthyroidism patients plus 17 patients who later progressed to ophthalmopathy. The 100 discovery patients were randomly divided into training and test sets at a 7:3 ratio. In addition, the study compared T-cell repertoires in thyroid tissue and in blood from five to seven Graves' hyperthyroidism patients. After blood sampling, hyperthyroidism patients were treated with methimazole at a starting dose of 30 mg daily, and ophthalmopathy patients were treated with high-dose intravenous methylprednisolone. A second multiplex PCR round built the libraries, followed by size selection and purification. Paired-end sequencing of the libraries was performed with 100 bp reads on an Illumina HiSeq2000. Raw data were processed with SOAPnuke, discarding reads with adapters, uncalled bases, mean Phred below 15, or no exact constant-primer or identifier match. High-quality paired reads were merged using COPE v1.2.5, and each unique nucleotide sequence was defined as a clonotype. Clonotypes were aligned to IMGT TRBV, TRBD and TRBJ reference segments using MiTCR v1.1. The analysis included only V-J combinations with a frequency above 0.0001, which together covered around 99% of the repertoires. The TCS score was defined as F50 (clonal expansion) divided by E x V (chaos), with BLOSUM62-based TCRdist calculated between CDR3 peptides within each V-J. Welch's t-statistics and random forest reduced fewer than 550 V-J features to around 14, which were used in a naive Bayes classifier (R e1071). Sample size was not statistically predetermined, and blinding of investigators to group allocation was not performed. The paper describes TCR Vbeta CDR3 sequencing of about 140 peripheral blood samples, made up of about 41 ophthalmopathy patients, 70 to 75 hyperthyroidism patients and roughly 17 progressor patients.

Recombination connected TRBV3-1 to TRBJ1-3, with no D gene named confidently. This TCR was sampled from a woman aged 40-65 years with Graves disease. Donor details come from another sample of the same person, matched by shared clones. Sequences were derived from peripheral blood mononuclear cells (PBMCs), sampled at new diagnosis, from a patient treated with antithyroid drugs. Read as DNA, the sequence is TGTGCCAGCAGCCAAGAAGGAGTTCTGGGAAACACCATATATTTT. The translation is CASSQEGVLGNTIYF.